This T cell receptor beta chain was observed in a study of response to subunit inactivated influenza vaccine. Study conclusions and caveats: That few new T cells are recruited by each seasonal influenza vaccination was the authors' suggestion.

One entry per CDR3 protein results from TCRdb running MiXCR on the RT-PCR reads. The sample holds around 320,000 distinct CDR3 sequences, roughly 22% seen once. A remark on this clonotype: Its antigen is not identified.

The CDR3 covers 13 residues. After removal of 6 bases from V and 14 bases from J, the junction contained 13 bases not matched to a gene. Per the germline V gene, CDR1 is SEHNR and CDR2 is FQNEAQ (reference sequence). The receptor was isolated from a man aged 50-75 years who received an inactivated influenza vaccine. This sample comprised PBMCs from blood, obtained about 20 months after vaccination. This chain joins TRBV7-9 and TRBJ1-2; 9 bases are shared with TRBD1. In nucleotides, the CDR3 is TGTGCCAGCAGAAATCCGGGACAGGGCCTCTATACCTTC. This gives the protein CASRNPGQGLYTF.